These T cell receptor beta chains were read from a single sample in a study of T cell responses to AZD1222 COVID-19 vaccine. TCRdb keeps only in-frame clones here, not all; method: immunoSEQ multiplex PCR. The sample consists of 90,000 to 120,000 clones, 70% to 90% of them appearing once. The sample in question was peripheral blood, obtained 28 days after the second AZD1222 dose. Receptor source: an adult who received the AZD1222 COVID-19 vaccine. Each CDR3 is given with its conserved first and last residue. The order of the fields is J gene, D gene, clone size, V gene, CDR3 protein, CDR3 DNA. A D gene is named only where the DNA matches it firmly. Where a row states a size, it is once, few, many or the class of an expanded clone; other rows omit it.

TRBJ2-2	TRBD2	-	TRBV11-2	CASSLSAGGRYTGELFF	TGTGCCAGCAGCTTATCAGCGGGGGGGAGGTACACCGGGGAGCTGTTTTTT
TRBJ2-3	-	once	TRBV5-6	CASSLAPHTMGSTDTQYF	TGTGCCAGCAGCTTGGCCCCCCACACTATGGGTAGCACAGATACGCAGTATTTT
TRBJ2-3	-	-	TRBV19	CASKAVGLTDTQYF	TGTGCCAGTAAAGCGGTGGGGCTCACAGATACGCAGTATTTT
TRBJ1-2	TRBD1	-	TRBV28	CASSLSDGTGEIDGYTF	TGTGCCAGCAGTTTATCGGACGGGACAGGGGAGATCGATGGCTACACCTTC
TRBJ1-4	TRBD1	-	TRBV5-1	CASSPTGPETGKGKLFF	TGCGCCAGCAGCCCGACGGGACCCGAGACAGGGAAAGGAAAACTGTTTTTT
TRBJ1-1	TRBD1	-	TRBV2	CASRRDRGTEAFF	TGTGCCAGCAGGCGTGACAGGGGGACTGAAGCTTTCTTT
TRBJ1-4	-	-	TRBV4-1	CASSQDTGRVGSANEKLFF	TGCGCCAGCAGCCAAGACACAGGAAGGGTTGGTTCGGCTAATGAAAAACTGTTTTTT
TRBJ1-6	-	-	TRBV19	CASRDPSSYNSPLHF	TGTGCCAGTAGAGACCCGAGCTCCTATAATTCACCCCTCCACTTT
TRBJ1-4	-	-	TRBV6-2/TRBV6-3	CASSYPQQTRNEKLFF	TGTGCCAGCAGTTACCCCCAGCAGACTCGGAATGAAAAACTGTTTTTT
TRBJ2-5	-	-	TRBV6-5	CASSYSKETQYF	TGTGCCAGCAGTTACTCAAAAGAGACCCAGTACTTC